Below, 31 T cell receptor beta chains from the same sample are listed, as sequenced in a study of post-analysis software for immune sequencing data. Findings of the study overall: Patients showed TRBV5-6, TRBV5-1 and TRBV20-1 among five TRBV segments more frequent than in controls.

Included in the TCR beta cDNA libraries were unique molecular identifiers. TCRdb called the PCR reads again in MiXCR, with one record for every CDR3 protein. The data hold 750,000 to 900,000 distinct CDR3 sequences, with under 60% observed a single time. What these receptors recognize is not known. The specimen sequenced was blood. The receptors derive from a girl aged 10 to 17 with multiple sclerosis.

The CDR3, as DNA: TGTGCCAGCAGCTCCGCCCCACGGACTAGCGGGATCAATGAGCAGTTCTTC. It yields the protein CASSSAPRTSGINEQFF. The genes are TRBV5-5 and TRBJ2-1, with TRBD2 matching 12 bases. The CDR3 contains 17 residues. CDR1 SGHKS and CDR2 YYEKEE come from the germline V gene (reference sequence). J gave up 6 bases and V 3 bases, and 10 bases lay outside the gene matches. The variable domain in full, completed from reference TRBV5-5 and TRBJ2-1, reads DAGVTQSPTHLIKTRGQQVTLRCSPISGHKSVSWYQQVLGQGPQFIFQYYEKEERGRGNFPDRFSARQFPNYSSELNVNALLLGDSALYLCASSSAPRTSGINEQFFGPGTRLTVL.

The J gene is TRBJ2-7, the V gene TRBV5-1; D call uncertain. CDR3 size: 13 residues. Germline lookup yields CDR1 SGHRS and CDR2 YFSETQ. V was shortened by 0 bases and J by 4 bases, with 8 bases between the two germline ends. The CDR3, as DNA: TGCGCCAGCAGCTTGGTGGAGTCTTACGAGCAGTACTTC. It codes for CASSLVESYEQYF.

This chain connects TRBV7-2 to TRBJ2-7; 11 nucleotides align to TRBD2. The CDR3 is 13 residues long. V shed 6 bases and J 6 bases; nucleotides not matched to a gene: 4. CDR1 is SGHTA, CDR2 FQGNSA, per germline. CDR3 nucleotide sequence: TGTGCCAGCAGTAGCGGGAGGGCCTTCGAGCAGTACTTC. Residues: CASSSGRAFEQYF.

This clonotype was found a few times. The chain combines TRBV28 with TRBJ1-4; D is perhaps TRBD1 (5 bases). The germline V gene has CDR1 MDHEN and CDR2 SYDVKM. The CDR3 runs to 13 residues. V dropped 7 bases and J dropped 7 bases, with 13 bases sitting between them. The CDR3 bases are TGTGCCAGCAAGGAGTCAGGGATTGAAAAACTGTTTTTT. Its protein product is CASKESGIEKLFF.

The chain joins TRBV5-1 to TRBJ2-5, with 7 bases fitting TRBD1. Germline V gene lookup returns CDR1 SGHRS and CDR2 YFSETQ. V lost 4 bases, J lost 0 bases, and 3 bases stayed unmatched. The CDR3 has 14 amino acids. DNA for the CDR3: TGCGCCAGCAGCCCGGGACAGAACCAAGAGACCCAGTACTTC. Translated: CASSPGQNQETQYF.

J is TRBJ2-3 and V is TRBV7-9; D is undetermined. This CDR3 region has 17 residues. Trimming shortened V by 0 bases and J by 3 bases, and 16 bases separated the two germline ends. Germline lookup yields CDR1 SEHNR and CDR2 FQNEAQ (reference sequence). The CDR3, as DNA: TGTGCCAGCAGCTTAGCGCTTGGCAGCCTTGAAACAGATACGCAGTATTTT. Amino acids: CASSLALGSLETDTQYF.

Details on this clonotype: A much larger clone differs by one base, so this may be a read error. The chain employs TRBV28 and TRBJ2-6; no firm D call. The CDR3 extends over 14 amino acids. Germline CDR1 and CDR2: MDHEN and SYDVKM. Trimming removed 4 bases at V and 0 bases at J, with 4 bases between. This CDR3 reads CASSCGSGANVLTF. The DNA for the CDR3 is TGTGCCAGCAGTTGTGGCTCTGGGGCCAACGTCCTGACTTTC.

The table lists this clonotype with a few counts. V gene TRBV10-3 combines with J gene TRBJ1-2; 7 bases fit TRBD1. V was clipped by 3 bases and J by 3 bases; unmatched bases: 4. Germline V gene sequence: CDR1 ENHRY, CDR2 SYGVKD. This CDR3 contains 14 residues. Here the CDR3 DNA reads TGTGCCATCAGTGACAGGGGGAGAGACTATGGCTACACCTTC. Protein sequence: CAISDRGRDYGYTF.

This clonotype turned up a few times. The CDR3 DNA reads as TGTGCCAGCAGCTTCACTAGCGGGAACCGGGAGCTGTTTTTT. Its translation: CASSFTSGNRELFF. This chain links TRBV7-2 with TRBJ2-2, with TRBD2 matching 10 bases. Germline CDR1 and CDR2: SGHTA and FQGNSA. The CDR3 extends over 14 amino acids. Trimming cost V 3 bases and J 9 bases; bases outside gene matches: 4.

This clonotype was seen a single time. The chain is built from TRBV9 and TRBJ2-1; TRBD2 matches at 8 bases. Trimming at V came to 3 bases and at J to 2 bases, leaving 4 bases not matched to a gene. CDR3 length equals 15 residues. CDR1 is SGDLS and CDR2 is YYNGEE in the germline V gene. As DNA, the CDR3 is TGTGCCAGCAGCGAGACTAGCGCGACCTACAATGAGCAGTTCTTC. Its protein is CASSETSATYNEQFF.

The V call is TRBV10-3, the J call TRBJ2-4; TRBD2 agrees at 13 bases. The J call is doubtful: the DNA matches TRBJ2-7 better. Germline V gives CDR1 ENHRY, CDR2 SYGVKD. The CDR3 sequence is 19 residues long. CDR3 region: CAISGPGLAGRLYSDEQYF. The CDR3 region has the DNA TGTGCCATCAGTGGGCCGGGACTAGCGGGAAGGTTGTATAGCGACGAGCAGTACTTC.

The gene calls are TRBV6-1 and TRBJ2-7; either TRBD1 or TRBD2 may fit D (5 bases each). This CDR3 comprises 14 residues. Germline loops: CDR1 MNHNS, CDR2 SASEGT. V was trimmed by 3 bases and J by 2 bases, leaving 11 bases between them. The CDR3 coding sequence is TGTGCCAGCAGTGATCCGGGGCGCACCTACGAGCAGTACTTC. Encoded protein: CASSDPGRTYEQYF.

A word on this clonotype: This may be a read error, as it is one base from a much larger clone. The chain links TRBV7-9 to TRBJ1-2; D remains unclear. The CDR3 has 15 residues. CDR1 and CDR2 (germline): SEHNR, FQNEAQ (reference sequence). Trimming pared 2 bases from V and 1 base from J, leaving 11 bases between. This chain's CDR3 is CASSLSNTYNYGYTF. CDR3 sequence (DNA): TGTGCCAGCAGCTTAAGTAATACCTATAACTATGGCTACACCTTC. The complete variable domain, with remaining parts taken from reference TRBV7-9 and TRBJ1-2, reads DTGVSQNPRHKITKRGQNVTFRCDPISEHNRLYWYRQTLGQGPEFLTYFQNEAQLEKSRLLSDRFSAERPKGSFSTLEIQRTEQGDSAMYLCASSLSNTYNYGYTFGSGTRLTVV.

The chain has TRBV7-9 and TRBJ2-1; 13 nucleotides align to TRBD2. J lost 5 bases, V lost 4 bases, and 11 bases had no gene match. CDR1 and CDR2 (germline): SEHNR, FQNEAQ (reference sequence). The CDR3 spans 18 residues. CDR3 in amino acids: CASSSSSGTSGTHNEQFF. In nucleotides, the CDR3 is TGTGCCAGCAGCTCGTCGTCCGGGACTAGCGGGACCCACAATGAGCAGTTCTTC. Together with reference TRBV7-9 and TRBJ2-1, the CDR3 gives the full variable domain: DTGVSQNPRHKITKRGQNVTFRCDPISEHNRLYWYRQTLGQGPEFLTYFQNEAQLEKSRLLSDRFSAERPKGSFSTLEIQRTEQGDSAMYLCASSSSSGTSGTHNEQFFGPGTRLTVL.

This clonotype was seen a few times. This chain uses TRBV11-1 with TRBJ2-1, with 7 positions matching TRBD2. The CDR3 covers 14 residues. In germline, CDR1 is SGHAT, CDR2 FQDESV (reference sequence). Losses at the gene ends were 5 bases for V and 7 bases for J; bases not matched to a gene: 8. The chain's CDR3 is CASSRSRGRNEQFF. CDR3 in DNA: TGTGCCAGCAGCCGATCCCGCGGGAGAAATGAGCAGTTCTTC.

The chain has TRBV7-2 and TRBJ2-7, with 7 positions matching TRBD2. The CDR3 is made up of 15 amino acids. Germline V lookup: CDR1 SGHTA, CDR2 FQGNSA. The trim removed 5 bases at V and 2 bases at J, leaving 9 bases unmatched. The CDR3 here is CASSPRLRETYEQYF. Here the CDR3 DNA reads TGTGCCAGCAGCCCCCGCCTGCGGGAGACCTACGAGCAGTACTTC.

This clonotype was picked up a small number of times. V and J are TRBV9 and TRBJ2-7, with TRBD2 matching over 8 bases. This CDR3 has 14 amino acids. V lost 4 bases and J lost 5; bases outside the gene matches: 8. Germline V lookup: CDR1 SGDLS, CDR2 YYNGEE. As DNA, the CDR3 is TGTGCCAGCAGCACAAGCGGGAGCCAAGACGAGCAGTACTTC. Translation: CASSTSGSQDEQYF.

The chain couples TRBV20-1 to TRBJ2-3; 7 bases fit TRBD2. This CDR3 has 13 amino acids. The germline V gene has CDR1 DFQATT and CDR2 SNEGSKA (reference sequence). V lost 6 bases and J lost 4; bases outside the gene matches: 7. The CDR3 sequence: CSAERRESDTQYF. The CDR3 DNA reads as TGCAGTGCCGAGAGGCGGGAGTCAGATACGCAGTATTTT.

This clonotype was seen a handful of times. CDR3 coding DNA: TGTGCCAGCAGTTCCCCGGATCTTGGGACTAGTCGTACCTACGAGCAGTACTTC. Residues: CASSSPDLGTSRTYEQYF. The chain is built from TRBV6-2 or TRBV6-3 and TRBJ2-7; TRBD2 aligns across 8 bases. V was pared by 4 bases and J by 2 bases, with 16 bases of the junction left unmatched. This CDR3 spans 18 amino acids. CDR1 is MNHEY and CDR2 is SVGEGT in the germline V gene.

The chain combines TRBV7-2 with TRBJ1-2, with no clear D. The CDR3 is made up of 12 amino acids. The V gene lost 2 bases and the J gene lost 7 bases, with 8 bases spanning the gap. Germline CDR1 reads SGHTA; CDR2 reads FQGNSA. The DNA for the CDR3 is TGTGCCAGCAGCTTAAGCGGCCGTGGCTACACCTTC. Translating gives CASSLSGRGYTF. The full variable domain, its missing parts supplied by reference TRBV7-2 and TRBJ1-2, is GAGVSQSPSNKVTEKGKDVELRCDPISGHTALYWYRQSLGQGLEFLIYFQGNSAPDKSGLPSDRFSAERTGGSVSTLTIQRTQQEDSAVYLCASSLSGRGYTFGSGTRLTVV.

The gene calls are TRBV18 and TRBJ1-2; perhaps TRBD1 as D (5 bases). The CDR3 sequence is 15 residues long. Germline lookup yields CDR1 KGHSH and CDR2 LQKENI. Trimming took off 3 bases at V and 1 base at J, with 12 bases between the two ends. This CDR3 is CASSPGTDLNYGYTF. The CDR3 DNA sequence: TGTGCCAGCTCACCGGGGACCGATCTTAACTATGGCTACACCTTC.

The V call is TRBV7-2, the J call TRBJ2-3, with TRBD2 matching over 15 bases. Unmatched junction bases numbered 11, after V lost 2 bases and J lost 5 bases. CDR3 length equals 19 residues. CDR1 and CDR2 (germline): SGHTA, FQGNSA. CDR3 residues: CASSLTGRGLAGGKDTQYF. CDR3 nucleotide sequence: TGTGCCAGCAGCTTAACCGGACGGGGACTAGCGGGAGGAAAAGATACGCAGTATTTT.

This clonotype was found a few times. The chain links TRBV20-1 to TRBJ1-1; D not resolved. In germline, CDR1 is DFQATT, CDR2 SNEGSKA (reference sequence). The CDR3 has 13 residues. Trimming pared 2 bases from V and 4 bases from J, leaving 11 bases between. The CDR3 bases are TGCAGTGCTAGACCGACGTCTCGCACTGAAGCTTTCTTT. Translation gives CSARPTSRTEAFF.

The chain links TRBV24-1 to TRBJ2-1; TRBD1 matches at 10 bases. The CDR3 covers 16 residues. Germline CDR1 is KGHDR and CDR2 is SFDVKD. V shed 3 bases and J 2 bases; nucleotides not matched to a gene: 3. CDR3: CATSDRDRGPYNEQFF. The CDR3 DNA is TGTGCCACCAGTGATCGGGACAGGGGTCCCTACAATGAGCAGTTCTTC.

Note on this clonotype: The junction and the germline gene differ at one end; a read error may be behind it. The J gene is TRBJ2-3, the V gene TRBV20-1; D gene unclear. This CDR3 contains 14 residues. Germline V gene data show CDR1 as DFQATT and CDR2 as SNEGSKA (reference sequence). CDR3 coding DNA: TGCAGTGCTAGAGAGGGGTGGCCCACAGACACGCAGTATTTT. Translated, it gives CSAREGWPTDTQYF.

The chain links TRBV9 to TRBJ2-3; maybe TRBD2 (6 bases). Per germline, CDR1 SGDLS and CDR2 YYNGEE. The V end was cut by 0 bases, the J end by 0 bases, with 11 bases between. The CDR3 loop spans 16 amino acids. The CDR3 DNA is TGTGCCAGCAGCGTAGGCCCTAGCGAAAGCACAGATACGCAGTATTTT. As protein: CASSVGPSESTDTQYF.

This clonotype was recorded once. The rearrangement links TRBV15 to TRBJ2-5; D is unclear. Per germline, CDR1 LNHNV and CDR2 YYDKDF (reference sequence). The CDR3 runs 14 residues. V lost 1 base, J lost 1 base, and 7 bases lay in between. The CDR3 reads CATSRAASQETQYF. In DNA, the CDR3 is TGTGCCACCAGCAGAGCGGCCAGCCAAGAGACCCAGTACTTC. Looking up the rest from reference TRBV15 and TRBJ2-5 gives the full variable domain: DAMVIQNPRYQVTQFGKPVTLSCSQTLNHNVMYWYQQKSSQAPKLLFHYYDKDFNNEADTPDNFQSRRPNTSFCFLDIRSPGLGDTAMYLCATSRAASQETQYFGPGTRLLVL.

This clonotype was seen only a few times. The CDR3, as DNA: TGTGCCAGCAGCTTAGCGCGTGGCGGGAGGGCCGGAGAGCAGTACTTC. Protein sequence: CASSLARGGRAGEQYF. The rearrangement joins TRBV7-2 to TRBJ2-4, with TRBD2 matching 9 bases. The CDR3 loop spans 16 amino acids. The germline V gene encodes CDR1 SGHTA and CDR2 FQGNSA. Losses at the gene ends were 0 bases for V and 13 bases for J; bases not matched to a gene: 13.

This clonotype showed up just once. The chain has TRBV20-1 and TRBJ1-4; the D is unclear. There are 13 residues in the CDR3. Germline V gives CDR1 DFQATT, CDR2 SNEGSKA (reference sequence). V gave up 3 bases and J gave up 8 bases, with 13 bases separating them. The CDR3 sequence is CSASAAGGEKLFF. The CDR3 nucleotides are TGCAGTGCTAGCGCTGCGGGTGGGGAAAAACTGTTTTTT.

The V call is TRBV20-1, the J call TRBJ2-1; D ambiguous. The germline CDR1 and CDR2 sequences are DFQATT and SNEGSKA (reference sequence). The CDR3 has 14 amino acids. The V end was cut by 1 base, the J end by 0 bases, with 7 bases between. The CDR3 loop reads CSARALSSYNEQFF. In nucleotides, the CDR3 is TGCAGTGCTAGAGCGTTGTCCTCCTACAATGAGCAGTTCTTC.

A few counts support this clonotype. The gene calls are TRBV2 and TRBJ2-1; 8 nucleotides match TRBD2. With 7 bases clipped from V and 0 bases from J, the junction kept 11 bases outside the gene matches. The V gene's germline CDR1 is SNHLY and CDR2 FYNNEI. CDR3 length: 17 amino acids. CDR3 protein: CASTAGGRGASYNEQFF. The CDR3 bases are TGTGCCAGCACGGCGGGAGGTAGGGGGGCCTCCTACAATGAGCAGTTCTTC.